These T cell receptor beta chains were read from a single sample in a study of tumor-infiltrating lymphocytes in primary liver carcinoma. Each CDR3 protein is one row after TCRdb ran MiXCR on the multiplex PCR reads. The repertoire holds tens of thousands of distinct CDR3 sequences, with roughly 70% as singletons. Sequenced material: liver tumor tissue from sampling region 5. The receptors shown here come from a man aged 40-49 years with primary liver carcinoma and hepatitis B virus infection. Each CDR3 is given with its conserved first and last residue. D genes are given only for firm matches. Clone size is given for some rows only: seen once, a few or many times, or a class if the clone is expanded.

-	TRBV11-1	TRBJ1-6	-	CASSEGGAGPSHLHF	TGTGCCAGCAGCGAAGGCGGGGCAGGGCCATCACACCTCCACTTT
-	TRBV11-2	TRBJ2-7	TRBD2	CTSSLAGGSLYVQYF	TGTACCAGCAGTTTAGCGGGGGGGAGCTTATACGTGCAGTACTTC
-	TRBV5-6	TRBJ2-7	-	CARSFLDDFSSYEQYF	TGTGCCAGGAGCTTCCTGGACGACTTCAGCTCCTACGAGCAGTACTTC
-	TRBV4-2	TRBJ2-3	TRBD2	CVSRYTGTSGGADTDTQYF	TGTGTCAGCAGGTACACAGGGACTAGCGGGGGGGCCGACACAGATACGCAGTATTTT
-	TRBV29-1	TRBJ2-2	-	CNFGRHTGELFF	TGCAACTTCGGAAGACACACAGGGGAGCTGTTTTTT
many	TRBV5-5	TRBJ2-1	-	CASSLLTSYNEQFF	TGTGCCAGCAGCTTGCTGACCTCCTACAATGAGCAGTTCTTC
many	TRBV5-1	TRBJ1-1	TRBD1	CASGGQKNTEAFF	TGCGCCAGCGGGGGACAGAAGAACACTGAAGCTTTCTTT
-	TRBV29-1	TRBJ2-1	-	CSVEGVLGNELFF	TGCAGCGTTGAAGGGGTATTAGGGAATGAGCTGTTCTTC
-	TRBV11-2	TRBJ2-1	-	CAGSPAYSEQFF	TGTGCCGGCAGCCCTGCGTACAGTGAGCAGTTCTTC
-	TRBV7-9	TRBJ2-3	-	CASSSRDGGSLYF	TGTGCCAGTAGCAGCCGGGACGGGGGAAGTCTGTATTTT
-	TRBV5-1	TRBJ2-7	-	CASSNLGIYEQYF	TGCGCCAGCAGCAACCTCGGGATCTACGAGCAGTACTTC
many	TRBV5-1	TRBJ2-3	-	CASSRGTSSTDTQYF	TGCGCCAGCAGCCGCGGGACCTCTAGCACAGATACGCAGTATTTT
few	TRBV28	TRBJ2-7	-	CASSLSADPRGGSVYEQYF	TGTGCCAGCAGTTTATCGGCAGACCCCAGGGGAGGCAGCGTCTACGAGCAGTACTTC
once	TRBV6-1	TRBJ2-6	TRBD1	CASRPGQGAGANILTF	TGTGCCAGCAGACCGGGACAGGGGGCCGGGGCCAACATCCTGACTTTC
few	TRBV2	TRBJ2-1	-	CASTVEGAGQFF	TGTGCCAGCACGGTAGAGGGGGCGGGACAGTTCTTC
many	TRBV6-2/TRBV6-3	TRBJ2-1	TRBD1	CASSYSIRTGGNEQFF	TGTGCCAGCAGTTACTCGATCAGGACAGGGGGCAATGAGCAGTTCTTC
-	TRBV5-4	TRBJ2-2	TRBD1	CAGSPGQARSTGELFF	TGTGCCGGCAGCCCTGGACAGGCCCGGAGCACCGGGGAGTTGTTTTTT
once	TRBV11-1	TRBJ2-2	TRBD2	CASSLGLAGTGELFF	TGTGCCAGCAGCCTGGGACTAGCGGGAACCGGGGAGCTGTTTTTT